These 28 T cell receptor beta chains originate from one sample sequenced in a study of blood T cells in healthy people across ages. Then a second PCR, running about 6 to 12 cycles, was carried out with a sample-barcoded 5' primer and a J-beta primer mix. One entry per CDR3 protein results from TCRdb running MiXCR on the 5' RACE reads. The sample gives some 900,000 distinct CDR3 sequences, 29% of which show up once; 17% is in the top ten. The sequenced sample was blood. These receptors were taken from a woman over 75 in good health.

This clonotype was detected ten times or more. The chain couples TRBV29-1 to TRBJ2-4, with 8 bases lining up with TRBD1. Germline V gene data show CDR1 as SQVTM and CDR2 as ANQGSEA. The trim removed 6 bases at V and 6 bases at J, leaving 10 bases unmatched. There are 14 residues in the CDR3. CDR3 sequence reads: CSVGQQGARNIQYF. As DNA, the CDR3 is TGCAGCGTCGGTCAGCAGGGGGCTCGAAACATTCAGTACTTC. Looking up the rest from reference TRBV29-1 and TRBJ2-4 gives the full variable domain: SAVISQKPSRDICQRGTSLTIQCQVDSQVTMMFWYRQQPGQSLTLIATANQGSEATYESGFVIDKFPISRPNLTFSTLTVSNMSPEDSSIYLCSVGQQGARNIQYFGAGTRLSVL.

This clonotype was counted many times. The chain recombines TRBV5-5 with TRBJ2-5; 15 bases map to TRBD2. The CDR3 totals 18 residues. The V gene's germline CDR1 is SGHKS and CDR2 YYEKEE (reference sequence). The V segment lost 5 bases and the J segment 1 base; nucleotides outside the gene matches: 9. This CDR3 reads CASRPGLAGGGPQETQYF. CDR3 DNA sequence: TGTGCCAGCAGGCCGGGACTAGCGGGGGGAGGCCCCCAAGAGACCCAGTACTTC.

The gene calls are TRBV6-2 or TRBV6-3 and TRBJ2-6; D uncertain. V was pared by 8 bases and J by 4 bases, with 24 bases between. The germline gives CDR1 MNHEY, CDR2 SVGEGT. The CDR3 is made up of 18 amino acids. CDR3 nucleotides: TGTGCCAGCGCAACGATGGGCGGTCGCCGATCGGGGGCCAACGTCCTGACTTTC. Encoded protein: CASATMGGRRSGANVLTF.

This clonotype came up many times. The rearrangement uses TRBV4-2 and TRBJ1-2, with D perhaps matching TRBD1 (6 bases). The CDR3 totals 13 residues. Trimming removed 0 bases from V and 4 bases from J, with 6 bases in between. In germline, CDR1 is LGHNA, CDR2 YNFKEQ. The CDR3 protein is CASSQEQGYGYTF. DNA for the CDR3: TGTGCCAGCAGCCAAGAACAGGGCTATGGCTACACCTTC.

This clonotype was seen many times. The V call is TRBV7-8, the J call TRBJ2-1; 8 positions agree with TRBD2. J lost 9 bases, V lost 5 bases, and 9 bases had no gene match. The CDR3 contains 14 residues. Per germline, CDR1 SGHVS and CDR2 FQNEAQ. The CDR3 sequence is CASSASGTRGEQFF. The CDR3 nucleotides are TGTGCCAGCAGCGCCTCCGGGACTAGGGGTGAGCAGTTCTTC.

Details on this clonotype: A much larger clonotype is one base distant, so this may be a read error. This chain connects TRBV7-2 to TRBJ2-1; TRBD1 agrees at 7 bases. This CDR3 spans 15 amino acids. Germline CDR1 SGHTA, CDR2 FQGNSA. J lost 4 bases, V lost 9 bases, and 12 bases had no gene match. CDR3 sequence (DNA): TGTGCCAGTGGAAGTAGACAGGGAGTGTACAATGAGCAGTTCTTC. Protein: CASGSRQGVYNEQFF.

At least ten counts were recorded for this clonotype. This chain connects TRBV6-2 or TRBV6-3 to TRBJ2-7; TRBD2 matches 8 bases. V dropped 5 bases and J dropped 2; count of bases not matched to a gene: 5. Germline CDR1 reads MNHEY; CDR2 reads SVGEGT. There are 14 residues in the CDR3. The CDR3 sequence is CASSKTSGPYEQYF. CDR3 nucleotide sequence: TGTGCCAGCAGTAAAACTAGCGGTCCCTACGAGCAGTACTTC.

The chain combines TRBV7-8 with TRBJ2-4; 8 nucleotides align to TRBD2. Germline V gene lookup returns CDR1 SGHVS and CDR2 FQNEAQ. This CDR3 comprises 12 residues. V shed 5 bases, J shed 8 bases, and the junction held 2 bases outside the gene matches. As DNA, the CDR3 is TGTGCCAGCAGCCCCGGGGGGGACATTCAGTACTTC. Translating it yields CASSPGGDIQYF.

V gene TRBV7-9 combines with J gene TRBJ1-1; D uncertain. V dropped 2 bases and J dropped 0 bases, with 7 bases sitting between them. Germline V gives CDR1 SEHNR, CDR2 FQNEAQ (reference sequence). The CDR3 has 14 residues. CDR3 nucleotide sequence: TGTGCCAGCAGCTTACCGACCCTGAACACTGAAGCTTTCTTT. It is translated as CASSLPTLNTEAFF.

This clonotype was seen at least ten times. The chain combines TRBV7-8 with TRBJ2-5; possible D gene TRBD1, 7 bases. This CDR3 region has 16 residues. Germline CDR1 reads SGHVS; CDR2 reads FQNEAQ. The V gene lost 2 bases and the J gene lost 4 bases, with 17 bases spanning the gap. CDR3 in amino acids: CASSLWGRGARETQYF. CDR3 DNA: TGTGCCAGCAGCTTATGGGGCAGGGGGGCACGAGAGACCCAGTACTTC.

The CDR3 protein is CSAPPGGRGTDTQYF. The CDR3 DNA reads TGCAGTGCCCCTCCCGGGGGGCGGGGCACAGATACGCAGTATTTT. V usage is TRBV20-1 and J usage is TRBJ2-3; D may be TRBD2 (7 bases). V lost 6 bases and J lost 1, with 17 bases in between. The CDR3 is 15 amino acids. Germline V gene sequence: CDR1 DFQATT, CDR2 SNEGSKA (reference sequence).

This clonotype was counted ten times or more. The chain combines TRBV9 with TRBJ1-2; the D gene is possibly TRBD1 (6 bases). V was pared by 0 bases and J by 0 bases, with 12 bases between. The germline V gene encodes CDR1 SGDLS and CDR2 YYNGEE. There are 16 residues in the CDR3. This CDR3 reads CASSVVNRATNYGYTF. The DNA of the CDR3 is TGTGCCAGCAGCGTAGTGAACAGGGCCACTAACTATGGCTACACCTTC.

This clonotype was found many times. J is TRBJ1-6 and V is TRBV7-8; D is unresolved. V was shortened by 1 base and J by 0 bases, with 13 bases between the two germline ends. There are 18 residues in the CDR3. Germline CDR1 and CDR2: SGHVS and FQNEAQ. The CDR3 coding sequence is TGTGCCAGCAGCTTAGAAATAAGGTTTAGCTCCTATAATTCACCCCTCCACTTT. Translation: CASSLEIRFSSYNSPLHF.

This clonotype occurred many times. This sequence joins TRBV7-2 and TRBJ1-2, with 10 bases matching TRBD1. The germline gives CDR1 SGHTA, CDR2 FQGNSA. This CDR3 is 16 amino acids long. The V segment lost 5 bases and the J segment 2 bases; nucleotides outside the gene matches: 8. Here the CDR3 DNA reads TGTGCCAGCAGCCACATATGGACAGGGGGAAACTATGGCTACACCTTC. Amino acids: CASSHIWTGGNYGYTF.

This clonotype was counted many times. The V gene is TRBV6-5, the J gene TRBJ1-2, with 9 bases fitting TRBD1. With V trimmed by 4 bases and J by 6 bases, 6 bases remained unmatched. The CDR3 totals 14 residues. Germline CDR1 and CDR2: MNHEY and SVGAGI. DNA of the CDR3: TGTGCCAGCAGTTGGGGGGACAGGGCGAATGGCTACACCTTC. It translates to CASSWGDRANGYTF.

The genes are TRBV20-1 and TRBJ2-1; D is unclear. Germline lookup yields CDR1 DFQATT and CDR2 SNEGSKA (reference sequence). V shed 0 bases and J shed 13 bases, with 13 bases lying between them. The length of the CDR3 is 12 residues. The CDR3 sequence is CSARDLGGVQFF. The CDR3 DNA is TGCAGTGCTAGAGATCTAGGTGGAGTACAGTTCTTC.

With regard to this clonotype: Sequence at one end of the junction differs from germline and may be a read error. The V gene is TRBV4-2, the J gene TRBJ2-5, with D perhaps matching TRBD1 (8 bases). Germline CDR1 is LGHNA and CDR2 is YNFKEQ. There are 15 residues in the CDR3. Here the CDR3 reads CTSSRGGTGYNEQYF. CDR3 bases: TGTACCAGCAGCCGGGGAGGGACAGGCTACAATGAGCAGTACTTC.

This clonotype was detected many times. The chain joins TRBV7-9 to TRBJ2-7; 10 positions match TRBD2. V trimming: 10 bases; J trimming: 0 bases; junction bases outside the gene matches: 21. This CDR3 has 19 amino acids. In germline, CDR1 is SEHNR, CDR2 FQNEAQ (reference sequence). The CDR3 here is CAIPAWASGGISSSYEQYF. The CDR3 DNA sequence: TGTGCCATTCCCGCTTGGGCTAGCGGGGGAATATCGAGCTCCTACGAGCAGTACTTC.

With regard to this clonotype: This CDR3 is missing its conserved last phenylalanine or tryptophan, likely due to a read error. The chain is built from TRBV12-3 or TRBV12-4 and TRBJ2-3; D is possibly TRBD2 (6 bases). The CDR3 consists of 15 residues. Between the trimmed V and J ends, which lost 2 bases and 3 bases, there was a span of 12 bases. Here the CDR3 DNA reads TGTGCCAGCAGTTTATGGCTAGCGAATACAGATACGCAGTATTCC. It yields the protein CASSLWLANTDTQYS.

The V and J genes are TRBV18 and TRBJ2-2, with D hard to call. This CDR3 comprises 13 residues. V gave up 0 bases and J gave up 8 bases, with 7 bases separating them. Germline-derived CDR1 and CDR2 are KGHSH and LQKENI. CDR3 sequence (DNA): TGTGCCAGCTCACCACCGGTGTCTGGGGAGCTGTTTTTT. It encodes CASSPPVSGELFF.

The chain combines TRBV12-3 or TRBV12-4 with TRBJ2-3, with D tentatively TRBD2 (6 bases). CDR3 length: 16 amino acids. The ends were cut back, 1 base at V and 15 bases at J, with 26 bases in the middle. The DNA for the CDR3 is TGTGCCAGCAGTTTAGAAGGAGGGGCGAGCACAGATATGGAATATTTT. This translates into CASSLEGGASTDMEYF.

The chain recombines TRBV20-1 with TRBJ2-7, with 10 bases identical to TRBD1. Germline CDR1 is DFQATT and CDR2 is SNEGSKA (reference sequence). The trim removed 5 bases at V and 3 bases at J, leaving 7 bases unmatched. The CDR3 is 14 amino acids. The CDR3 protein is CSAARTGGYYEQYF. CDR3 DNA sequence: TGCAGTGCTGCCCGGACAGGGGGTTACTACGAGCAGTACTTC.

The table lists this clonotype with a few counts. This chain links TRBV9 with TRBJ2-1; D possibly corresponds to TRBD2 (5 bases). CDR3 length: 15 residues. Trimming took 6 bases from V and 6 from J, leaving 19 bases between them. From germline, CDR1 is SGDLS and CDR2 YYNGEE. Here the CDR3 reads CASTSILGGSNEQFF. The CDR3 region has the DNA TGTGCCAGCACCTCGATCCTGGGCGGGTCCAATGAGCAGTTCTTC.

This clonotype was recorded many times. The rearrangement joins TRBV5-1 to TRBJ2-5, with D perhaps TRBD1 or TRBD2 (5 bases each). Germline CDR1 and CDR2: SGHRS and YFSETQ. V lost 2 bases and J lost 4, with 18 bases in between. The CDR3 consists of 16 residues. CDR3 nucleotides: TGCGCCAGCAGCTTTAATCTCGCAGGGAGCCCAGAGACCCAGTACTTC. It codes for CASSFNLAGSPETQYF.

J is TRBJ2-4 and V is TRBV3-1; the match to TRBD2 covers 13 bases. The CDR3 runs to 21 residues. The trim removed 4 bases at V and 8 bases at J, leaving 23 bases unmatched. Germline V gives CDR1 LGHDT, CDR2 YNNKEL (reference sequence). CDR3 coding DNA: TGTGCCAGCAGCCGTTGGCGACTAGCGGGGGGCCCGGGGATGGAAGGATACATTCAGTACTTC. The encoded protein is CASSRWRLAGGPGMEGYIQYF.

The rearrangement joins TRBV12-3 or TRBV12-4 to TRBJ2-3, with 7 positions matching TRBD1. V was pared by 3 bases and J by 4 bases, with 10 bases of the junction left unmatched. The CDR3 runs to 16 residues. The DNA of the CDR3 is TGTGCCAGCAGTTTCCCAGGACAGGTGTGCGCAGATACGCAGTATTTT. It encodes CASSFPGQVCADTQYF.

V usage is TRBV28 and J usage is TRBJ1-2; the D gene is possibly TRBD1 (6 bases). The CDR3 sequence is 15 residues long. The germline CDR1 and CDR2 sequences are MDHEN and SYDVKM. Trimming cost V 7 bases and J 1 base, with 16 bases left between them. CDR3 coding DNA: TGTGCCAGCACCGCAACTCCAGGGGATAACTATGGCTACACCTTC. Its protein product is CASTATPGDNYGYTF.

This clonotype has at least ten counts. This chain joins TRBV4-3 and TRBJ2-3; 12 bases agree with TRBD2. The V and J ends lost 3 bases and 2 bases, in that order; junction bases with no gene match: 3. This CDR3 is 16 amino acids long. From germline, CDR1 is LGHNA and CDR2 YSLEER. CDR3 in DNA: TGCGCCAGCAGCCAGACTAGCGGGGGCGTCACAGATACGCAGTATTTT. Its translation: CASSQTSGGVTDTQYF.